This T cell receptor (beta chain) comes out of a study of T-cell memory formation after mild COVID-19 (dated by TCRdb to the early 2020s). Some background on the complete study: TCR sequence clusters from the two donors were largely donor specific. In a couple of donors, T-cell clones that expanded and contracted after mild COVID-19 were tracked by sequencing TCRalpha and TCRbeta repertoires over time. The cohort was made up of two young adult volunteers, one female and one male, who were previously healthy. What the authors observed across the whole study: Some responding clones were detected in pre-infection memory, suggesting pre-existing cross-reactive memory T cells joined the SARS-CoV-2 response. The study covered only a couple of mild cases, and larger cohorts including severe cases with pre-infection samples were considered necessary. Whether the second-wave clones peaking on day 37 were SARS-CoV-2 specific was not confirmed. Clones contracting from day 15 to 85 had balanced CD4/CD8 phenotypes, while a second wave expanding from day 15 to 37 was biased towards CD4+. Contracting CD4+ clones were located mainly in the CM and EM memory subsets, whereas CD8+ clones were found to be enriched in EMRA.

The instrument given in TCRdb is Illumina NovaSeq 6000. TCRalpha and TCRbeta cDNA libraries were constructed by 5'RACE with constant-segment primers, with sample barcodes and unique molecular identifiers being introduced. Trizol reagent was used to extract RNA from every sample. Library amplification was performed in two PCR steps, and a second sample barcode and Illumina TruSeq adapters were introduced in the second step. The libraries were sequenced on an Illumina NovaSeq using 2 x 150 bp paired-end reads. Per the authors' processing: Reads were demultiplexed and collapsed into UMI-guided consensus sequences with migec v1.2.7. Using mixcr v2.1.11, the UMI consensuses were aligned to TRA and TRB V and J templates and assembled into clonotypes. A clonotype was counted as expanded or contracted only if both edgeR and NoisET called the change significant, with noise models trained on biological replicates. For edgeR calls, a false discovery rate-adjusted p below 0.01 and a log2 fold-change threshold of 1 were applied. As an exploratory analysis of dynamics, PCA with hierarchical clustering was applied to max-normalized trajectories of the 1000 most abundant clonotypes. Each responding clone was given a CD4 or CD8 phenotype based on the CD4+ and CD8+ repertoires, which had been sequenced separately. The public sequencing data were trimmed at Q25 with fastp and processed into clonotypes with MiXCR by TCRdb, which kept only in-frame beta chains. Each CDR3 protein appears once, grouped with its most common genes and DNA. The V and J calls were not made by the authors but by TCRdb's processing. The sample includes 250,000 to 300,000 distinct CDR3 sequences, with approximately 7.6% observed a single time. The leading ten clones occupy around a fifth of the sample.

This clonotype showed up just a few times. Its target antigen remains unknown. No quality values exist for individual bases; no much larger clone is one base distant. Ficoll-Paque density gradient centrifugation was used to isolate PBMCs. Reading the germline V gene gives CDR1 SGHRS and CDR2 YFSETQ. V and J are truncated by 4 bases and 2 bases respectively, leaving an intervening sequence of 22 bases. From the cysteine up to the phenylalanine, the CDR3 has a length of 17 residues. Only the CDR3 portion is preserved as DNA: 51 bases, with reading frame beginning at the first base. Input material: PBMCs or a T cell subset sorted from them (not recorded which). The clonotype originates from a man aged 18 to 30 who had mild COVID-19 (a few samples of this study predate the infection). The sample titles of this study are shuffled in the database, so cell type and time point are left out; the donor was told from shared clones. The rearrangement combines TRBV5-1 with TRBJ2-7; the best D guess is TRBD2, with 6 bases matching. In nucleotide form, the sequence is TGCGCCAGCAGCCCGGGGGTTGACTGGCGGGCCACCTACGAGCAGTACTTC. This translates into CASSPGVDWRATYEQYF.